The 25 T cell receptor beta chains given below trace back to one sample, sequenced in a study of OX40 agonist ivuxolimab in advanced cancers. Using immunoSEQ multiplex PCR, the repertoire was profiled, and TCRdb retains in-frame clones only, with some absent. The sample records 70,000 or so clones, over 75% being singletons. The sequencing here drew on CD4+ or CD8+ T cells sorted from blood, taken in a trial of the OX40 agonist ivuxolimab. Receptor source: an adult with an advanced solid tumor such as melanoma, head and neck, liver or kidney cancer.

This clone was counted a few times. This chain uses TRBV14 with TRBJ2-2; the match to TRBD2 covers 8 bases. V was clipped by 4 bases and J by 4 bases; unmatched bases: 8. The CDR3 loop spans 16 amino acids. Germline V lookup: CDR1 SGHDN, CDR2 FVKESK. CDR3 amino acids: CASSPGRARGTGELFF. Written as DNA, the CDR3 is TGTGCCAGCAGCCCCGGGAGGGCCCGCGGCACCGGGGAGCTGTTTTTT.

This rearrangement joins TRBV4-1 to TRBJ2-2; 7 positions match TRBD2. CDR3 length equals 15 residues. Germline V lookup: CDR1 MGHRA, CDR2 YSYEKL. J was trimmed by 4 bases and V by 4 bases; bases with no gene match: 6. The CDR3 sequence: CASSPFGGSTGELFF. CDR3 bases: TGCGCCAGCAGCCCGTTTGGCGGGAGCACCGGGGAGCTGTTTTTT.

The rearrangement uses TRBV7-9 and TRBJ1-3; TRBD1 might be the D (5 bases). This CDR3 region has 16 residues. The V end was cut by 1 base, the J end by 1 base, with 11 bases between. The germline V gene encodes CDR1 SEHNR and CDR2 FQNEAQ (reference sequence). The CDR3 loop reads CASSLGLGVSGNTIYF. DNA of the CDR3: TGTGCCAGCAGCTTAGGGTTGGGGGTATCTGGAAACACCATATATTTT. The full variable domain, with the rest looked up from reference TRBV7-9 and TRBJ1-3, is DTGVSQNPRHKITKRGQNVTFRCDPISEHNRLYWYRQTLGQGPEFLTYFQNEAQLEKSRLLSDRFSAERPKGSFSTLEIQRTEQGDSAMYLCASSLGLGVSGNTIYFGEGSWLTVV.

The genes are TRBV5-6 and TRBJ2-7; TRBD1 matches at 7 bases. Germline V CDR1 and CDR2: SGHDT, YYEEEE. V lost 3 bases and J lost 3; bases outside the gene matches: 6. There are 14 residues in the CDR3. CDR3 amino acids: CASSSGQRVYEQYF. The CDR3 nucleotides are TGTGCCAGCAGCTCGGGACAGAGAGTCTACGAGCAGTACTTC.

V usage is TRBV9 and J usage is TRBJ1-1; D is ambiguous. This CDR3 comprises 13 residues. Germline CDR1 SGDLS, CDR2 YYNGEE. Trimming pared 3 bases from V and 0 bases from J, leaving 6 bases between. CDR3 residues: CASSALLNTEAFF. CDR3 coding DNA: TGTGCCAGCAGCGCCTTATTGAACACTGAAGCTTTCTTT.

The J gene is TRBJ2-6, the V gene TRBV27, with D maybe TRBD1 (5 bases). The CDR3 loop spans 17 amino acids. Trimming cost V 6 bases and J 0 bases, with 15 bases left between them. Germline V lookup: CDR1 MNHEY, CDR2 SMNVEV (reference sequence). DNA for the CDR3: TGTGCCAGCAGCCTGAACCAGGGTCTCTCTGGGGCCAACGTCCTGACTTTC. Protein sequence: CASSLNQGLSGANVLTF. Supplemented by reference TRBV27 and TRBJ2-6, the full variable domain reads EAQVTQNPRYLITVTGKKLTVTCSQNMNHEYMSWYRQDPGLGLRQIYYSMNVEVTDKGDVPEGYKVSRKEKRNFPLILESPSPNQTSLYFCASSLNQGLSGANVLTFGAGSRLTVL.

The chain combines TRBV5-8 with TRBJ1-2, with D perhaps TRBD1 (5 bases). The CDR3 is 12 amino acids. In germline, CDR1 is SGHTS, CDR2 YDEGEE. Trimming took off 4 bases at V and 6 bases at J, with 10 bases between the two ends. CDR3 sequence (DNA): TGTGCCAGCAGCCCGACAGTAGATGGCTACACCTTC. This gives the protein CASSPTVDGYTF. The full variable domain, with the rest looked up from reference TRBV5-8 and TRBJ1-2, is EAGVTQSPTHLIKTRGQQATLRCSPISGHTSVYWYQQALGLGLQFLLWYDEGEERNRGNFPPRFSGRQFPNYSSELNVNALELEDSALYLCASSPTVDGYTFGSGTRLTVV.

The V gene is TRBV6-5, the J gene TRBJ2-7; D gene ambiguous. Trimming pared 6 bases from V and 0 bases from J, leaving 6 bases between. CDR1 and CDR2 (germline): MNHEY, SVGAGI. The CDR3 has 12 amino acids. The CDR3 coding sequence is TGTGCCAGCAGCGAGAGCTCCTACGAGCAGTACTTC. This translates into CASSESSYEQYF.

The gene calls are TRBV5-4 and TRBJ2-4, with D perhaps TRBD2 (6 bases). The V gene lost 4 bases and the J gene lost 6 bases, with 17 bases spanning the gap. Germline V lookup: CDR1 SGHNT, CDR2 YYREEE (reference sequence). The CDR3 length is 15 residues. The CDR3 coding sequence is TGTGCCAGCAGCCTCGGGGTCGGGGGTGGAAACATTCAGTACTTC. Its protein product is CASSLGVGGGNIQYF.

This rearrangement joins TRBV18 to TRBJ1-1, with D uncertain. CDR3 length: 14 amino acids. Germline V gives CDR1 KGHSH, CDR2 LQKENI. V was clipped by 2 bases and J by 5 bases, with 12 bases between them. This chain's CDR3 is CASSPGSRRTEAFF. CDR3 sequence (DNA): TGTGCCAGCTCACCAGGGAGCCGGAGAACTGAAGCTTTCTTT. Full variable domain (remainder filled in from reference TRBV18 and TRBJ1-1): NAGVMQNPRHLVRRRGQEARLRCSPMKGHSHVYWYRQLPEEGLKFMVYLQKENIIDESGMPKERFSAEFPKEGPSILRIQQVVRGDSAAYFCASSPGSRRTEAFFGQGTRLTVV.

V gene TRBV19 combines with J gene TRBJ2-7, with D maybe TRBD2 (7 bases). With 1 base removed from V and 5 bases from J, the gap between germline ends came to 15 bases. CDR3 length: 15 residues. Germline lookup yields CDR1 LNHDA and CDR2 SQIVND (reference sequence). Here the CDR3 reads CASSIARGGVNEQYF. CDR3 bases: TGTGCCAGTAGTATAGCAAGGGGGGGAGTGAACGAGCAGTACTTC.

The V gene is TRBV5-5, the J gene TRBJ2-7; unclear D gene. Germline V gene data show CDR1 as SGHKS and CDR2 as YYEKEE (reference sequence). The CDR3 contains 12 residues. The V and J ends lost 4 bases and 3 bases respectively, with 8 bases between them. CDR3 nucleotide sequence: TGTGCCAGCAGCCCTACTGACTACGAGCAGTACTTC. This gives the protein CASSPTDYEQYF. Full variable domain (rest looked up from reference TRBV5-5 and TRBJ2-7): DAGVTQSPTHLIKTRGQQVTLRCSPISGHKSVSWYQQVLGQGPQFIFQYYEKEERGRGNFPDRFSARQFPNYSSELNVNALLLGDSALYLCASSPTDYEQYFGPGTRLTVT.

CDR3 residues: CASSTTAYNEQFF. CDR3 bases: TGTGCCAGTAGTACGACAGCCTACAATGAGCAGTTCTTC. V is TRBV19 and J is TRBJ2-1; a possible D gene is TRBD1 (5 bases). The V end was cut by 4 bases, the J end by 2 bases, with 6 bases between. In germline, CDR1 is LNHDA, CDR2 SQIVND (reference sequence). The length of the CDR3 is 13 residues. Looking up the rest from reference TRBV19 and TRBJ2-1 gives the full variable domain: DGGITQSPKYLFRKEGQNVTLSCEQNLNHDAMYWYRQDPGQGLRLIYYSQIVNDFQKGDIAEGYSVSREKKESFPLTVTSAQKNPTAFYLCASSTTAYNEQFFGPGTRLTVL.

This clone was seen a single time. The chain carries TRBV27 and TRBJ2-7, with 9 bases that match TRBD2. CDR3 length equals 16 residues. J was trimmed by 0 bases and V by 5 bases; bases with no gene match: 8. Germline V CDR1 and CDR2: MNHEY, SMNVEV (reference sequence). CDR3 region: CASSTRLAASSYEQYF. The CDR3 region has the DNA TGTGCCAGCAGTACCCGACTAGCGGCTAGCTCCTACGAGCAGTACTTC.

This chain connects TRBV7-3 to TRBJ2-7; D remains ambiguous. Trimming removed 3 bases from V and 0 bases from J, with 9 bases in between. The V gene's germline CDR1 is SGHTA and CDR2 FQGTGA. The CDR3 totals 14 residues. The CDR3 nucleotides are TGTGCCAGCAGCTTTTCAGGCGACTCCTACGAGCAGTACTTC. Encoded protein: CASSFSGDSYEQYF.

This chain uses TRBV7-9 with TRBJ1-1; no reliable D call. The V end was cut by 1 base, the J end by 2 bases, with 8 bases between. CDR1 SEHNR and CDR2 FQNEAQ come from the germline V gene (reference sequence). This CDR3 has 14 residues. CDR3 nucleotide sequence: TGTGCCAGCAGCTTAGACGGAGTAAACACTGAAGCTTTCTTT. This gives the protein CASSLDGVNTEAFF.

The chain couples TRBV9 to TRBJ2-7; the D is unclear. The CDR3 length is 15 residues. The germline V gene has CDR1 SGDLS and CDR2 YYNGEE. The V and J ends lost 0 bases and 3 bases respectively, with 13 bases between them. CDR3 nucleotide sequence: TGTGCCAGCAGCGTAGACCACGTGGCCATCTACGAGCAGTACTTC. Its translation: CASSVDHVAIYEQYF.

The CDR3 reads CASSLGTDYEQYF. CDR3 in DNA: TGTGCCAGCAGTTTGGGGACAGACTACGAGCAGTACTTC. The chain links TRBV28 to TRBJ2-7; 7 bases agree with TRBD1. Looked up from germline, CDR1 is MDHEN and CDR2 is SYDVKM. CDR3 length: 13 amino acids. V was pared by 3 bases and J by 3 bases, with 2 bases of the junction left unmatched.

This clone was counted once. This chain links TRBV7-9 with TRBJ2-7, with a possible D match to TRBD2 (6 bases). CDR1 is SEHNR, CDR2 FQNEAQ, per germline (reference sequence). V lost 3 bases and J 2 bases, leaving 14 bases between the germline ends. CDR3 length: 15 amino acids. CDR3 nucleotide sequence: TGTGCCAGCAGCTTGGCCGGGACTTTCACCTACGAGCAGTACTTC. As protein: CASSLAGTFTYEQYF.

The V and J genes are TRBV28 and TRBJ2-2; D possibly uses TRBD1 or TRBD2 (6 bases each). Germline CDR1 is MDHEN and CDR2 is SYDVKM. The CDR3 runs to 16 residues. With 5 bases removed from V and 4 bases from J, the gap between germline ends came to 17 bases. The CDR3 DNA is TGTGCCAGCAGTCACAGGGAGGAGGCGCGCACCGGGGAGCTGTTTTTT. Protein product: CASSHREEARTGELFF.

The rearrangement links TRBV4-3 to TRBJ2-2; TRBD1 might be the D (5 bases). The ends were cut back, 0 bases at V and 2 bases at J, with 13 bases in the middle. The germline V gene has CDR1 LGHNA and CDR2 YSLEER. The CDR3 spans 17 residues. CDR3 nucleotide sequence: TGCGCCAGCAGCCAAGATGGCAGACAGTCAAACACCGGGGAGCTGTTTTTT. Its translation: CASSQDGRQSNTGELFF.

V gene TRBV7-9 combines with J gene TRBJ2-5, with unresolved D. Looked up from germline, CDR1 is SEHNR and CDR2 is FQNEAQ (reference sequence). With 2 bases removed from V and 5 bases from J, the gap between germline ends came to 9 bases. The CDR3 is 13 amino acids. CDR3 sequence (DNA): TGTGCCAGCAGCTTAAGCCTAAAGGAGACCCAGTACTTC. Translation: CASSLSLKETQYF.

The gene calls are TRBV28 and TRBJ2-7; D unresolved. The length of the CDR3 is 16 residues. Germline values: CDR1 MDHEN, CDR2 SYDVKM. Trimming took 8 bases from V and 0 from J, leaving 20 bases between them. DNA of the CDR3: TGTGCCAGCGCCCCCTCGACGCGGTCTGACTCCTACGAGCAGTACTTC. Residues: CASAPSTRSDSYEQYF.

CDR3 sequence (DNA): TGTGCCAGCAGCTTGGTAAATATTAATGAGCAGTTCTTC. Translated, it gives CASSLVNINEQFF. The V call is TRBV7-9, the J call TRBJ2-1; D gene ambiguous. The CDR3 length is 13 residues. The germline V gene encodes CDR1 SEHNR and CDR2 FQNEAQ (reference sequence). V lost 3 bases, J lost 7 bases, and 10 bases lay in between.

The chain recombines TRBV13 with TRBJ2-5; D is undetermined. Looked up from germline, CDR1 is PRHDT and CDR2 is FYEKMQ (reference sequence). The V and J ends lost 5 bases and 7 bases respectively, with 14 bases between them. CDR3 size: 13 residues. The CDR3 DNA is TGTGCCAGCAGCCACATCTCCCGTGGGACCCAGTACTTC. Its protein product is CASSHISRGTQYF.